What follows are 23 T cell receptor beta chains derived from one specimen sequenced in a study of blood T cell repertoires in COVID-19. TCRdb keeps only in-frame clones here, not all; method: immunoSEQ multiplex PCR. The sample has around 130,000 clones; under 90% are singletons. The sequenced sample consisted of peripheral blood. The receptors shown here come from an older woman with acute or convalescent COVID-19.

This sequence joins TRBV3-1 (or the pseudogene TRBV3-2) and TRBJ2-1, with 11 positions matching TRBD1. Germline trimming cut 4 bases from V and 11 bases from J; bases unmatched to any gene: 13. This CDR3 contains 16 residues. CDR1 and CDR2 (germline): LGHDT, YNNKEL (reference sequence). This CDR3 is CASSLDTGQGGPQQFF. The CDR3 DNA reads as TGTGCCAGCAGCCTAGATACGGGACAGGGGGGCCCCCAGCAGTTCTTC.

The chain has TRBV5-4 and TRBJ2-7, with 8 positions matching TRBD1. Germline CDR1 is SGHNT and CDR2 is YYREEE (reference sequence). After removal of 0 bases from V and 7 bases from J, the junction contained 9 bases not matched to a gene. This CDR3 has 15 amino acids. CDR3 amino acids: CASSLEGRGRWEQYF. The CDR3 coding sequence is TGTGCCAGCAGCTTGGAGGGCAGGGGGCGGTGGGAGCAGTACTTC.

The chain joins TRBV6-1 to TRBJ1-1; D uncertain. Germline V lookup: CDR1 MNHNS, CDR2 SASEGT. The CDR3 covers 15 residues. V was trimmed by 0 bases and J by 7 bases, leaving 15 bases between them. CDR3 sequence reads: CASSEARVFEGEAFF. The CDR3 DNA follows: TGTGCCAGCAGTGAAGCGCGGGTCTTTGAGGGTGAAGCTTTCTTT.

The chain employs TRBV7-2 and TRBJ1-5; D gene ambiguous. Trimming removed 1 base at V and 5 bases at J, with 6 bases between. Germline lookup yields CDR1 SGHTA and CDR2 FQGNSA. The CDR3 loop spans 13 amino acids. The chain's CDR3 is CASSLERDQPQHF. CDR3 bases: TGTGCCAGCAGCTTAGAACGGGATCAGCCCCAGCATTTT.

V usage is TRBV19 and J usage is TRBJ1-5; D ambiguous. V lost 5 bases and J lost 6, with 17 bases in between. The CDR3 sequence is 15 residues long. Per germline, CDR1 LNHDA and CDR2 SQIVND (reference sequence). CDR3 region: CASSSTGREGQPQHF. The CDR3 nucleotides read TGTGCCAGTAGTTCGACCGGGAGAGAGGGTCAGCCCCAGCATTTT.

V gene TRBV10-3 combines with J gene TRBJ2-7, with D possibly being TRBD1 (6 bases). Deletions cut 10 bases from V and 3 bases from J, with 16 bases between. Germline CDR1 and CDR2: ENHRY and SYGVKD. The CDR3 totals 13 residues. The CDR3 DNA sequence: TGTGCCACCCACGGACAGCCCAACTACGAGCAGTACTTC. Protein product: CATHGQPNYEQYF.

V and J are TRBV19 and TRBJ1-1, with TRBD1 as a possible D gene (6 bases). Germline V gene sequence: CDR1 LNHDA, CDR2 SQIVND (reference sequence). The germline V and J ends were trimmed by 8 bases and 2 bases, with 18 bases remaining between them. This CDR3 contains 15 residues. For the CDR3, the DNA is TGTGCCAGTGCCTCTACAGGGCTCCGCAACACTGAAGCTTTCTTT. Its protein is CASASTGLRNTEAFF.

The rearrangement joins TRBV6-6 to TRBJ1-3; 9 bases are shared with TRBD1. The CDR3 is 15 amino acids. The germline V gene encodes CDR1 MNHNY and CDR2 SVGAGI (reference sequence). With V trimmed by 6 bases and J by 7 bases, 10 bases remained unmatched. CDR3 region: CASRPSGQGGNTIYF. The CDR3, as DNA: TGTGCCAGCAGACCCTCGGGACAGGGAGGGAACACCATATATTTT.

The CDR3 nucleotides read TGTGCCAGCAGGTGGACTGATTATGGCTACACCTTC. It specifies CASRWTDYGYTF. The chain employs TRBV2 and TRBJ1-2; D is unresolved. CDR1 and CDR2 from the germline V gene are SNHLY and FYNNEI. With 6 bases removed from V and 5 bases from J, the gap between germline ends came to 10 bases. The CDR3 has 12 amino acids.

This sequence joins TRBV11-2 and TRBJ2-1; D is perhaps TRBD2 (5 bases). Between the trimmed V and J ends, which lost 5 bases and 2 bases, there was a span of 16 bases. This CDR3 is built from 16 residues. The germline V gene encodes CDR1 SGHAT and CDR2 FQNNGV. CDR3 sequence (DNA): TGTGCCAGCAGCCCTCCGTGGAGCGGAGCCTACAATGAGCAGTTCTTC. It codes for CASSPPWSGAYNEQFF.

The CDR3 bases are TGTGCCTGGAGTGTTGGGAGTATCAGCTCCTACGAGCAGTACTTC. It encodes CAWSVGSISSYEQYF. This chain links TRBV30 with TRBJ2-7; weak D call: TRBD2 (5 bases). Trimming cost V 0 bases and J 0 bases, with 12 bases left between them. Germline CDR1 and CDR2: GTSNPN and SVGIG (reference sequence). This CDR3 has 15 residues.

The rearrangement links TRBV2 to TRBJ1-1, with 8 positions matching TRBD1. Germline lookup yields CDR1 SNHLY and CDR2 FYNNEI. J gave up 4 bases and V 7 bases, and 5 bases lay outside the gene matches. The CDR3 is made up of 13 amino acids. CDR3 DNA sequence: TGTGCCAGCACCCTGACAGGGGCCACTGAAGCTTTCTTT. Translated: CASTLTGATEAFF. The complete variable domain, with remaining parts taken from reference TRBV2 and TRBJ1-1, reads EPEVTQTPSHQVTQMGQEVILRCVPISNHLYFYWYRQILGQKVEFLVSFYNNEISEKSEIFDDQFSVERPDGSNFTLKIRSTKLEDSAMYFCASTLTGATEAFFGQGTRLTVV.

This chain links TRBV29-1 with TRBJ1-4; D possibly corresponds to TRBD1 (6 bases). The V and J ends lost 6 bases and 7 bases respectively, with 15 bases between them. Germline CDR1 reads SQVTM; CDR2 reads ANQGSEA. The CDR3 consists of 13 residues. The CDR3 sequence: CSVSYRVGEKLFF. The DNA for the CDR3 is TGCAGCGTCTCGTACAGGGTCGGTGAAAAACTGTTTTTT.

This clone was counted between two and nine times. J is TRBJ2-7 and V is TRBV5-4; D possibly corresponds to TRBD1 (5 bases). The germline V gene has CDR1 SGHNT and CDR2 YYREEE (reference sequence). Trimming cost V 10 bases and J 4 bases, with 9 bases left between them. This CDR3 is built from 10 residues. The CDR3 is CAWGSYEQYF. For the CDR3, the DNA is TGTGCCTGGGGCTCTTACGAGCAGTACTTC.

The rearrangement uses TRBV5-1 and TRBJ1-6, with 7 bases lining up with TRBD1. The CDR3 sequence is 18 residues long. After removal of 3 bases from V and 10 bases from J, the junction contained 19 bases not matched to a gene. The germline V gene encodes CDR1 SGHRS and CDR2 YFSETQ. The CDR3, as DNA: TGCGCCAGCAGCTCCACTTTTACAGGGGACATTGGAAGATCACCCCTCCACTTT. Protein sequence: CASSSTFTGDIGRSPLHF.

The chain joins TRBV5-5 to TRBJ1-2, with a tentative D call TRBD1 (5 bases). The CDR3 runs 15 residues. Germline CDR1 is SGHKS and CDR2 is YYEKEE (reference sequence). V was pared by 0 bases and J by 0 bases, with 9 bases between. CDR3 loop: CASSLADTPNYGYTF. CDR3 DNA sequence: TGTGCCAGCAGCTTGGCGGACACACCTAACTATGGCTACACCTTC.

The chain couples TRBV30 to TRBJ1-1, with D unresolved. This CDR3 has 13 residues. Germline lookup yields CDR1 GTSNPN and CDR2 SVGIG (reference sequence). Trimming stripped 1 base from V and 3 bases from J, with 9 bases between. CDR3 residues: CAWSASGHTEAFF. CDR3 DNA: TGTGCCTGGAGTGCCAGCGGGCACACTGAAGCTTTCTTT.

The chain carries TRBV5-6 and TRBJ1-5; 7 bases align to TRBD1. The V gene end was trimmed by 4 bases and the J gene end by 4 bases; junction bases not matched to a gene: 8. This CDR3 is built from 15 residues. CDR1 is SGHDT, CDR2 YYEEEE, per germline. In DNA, the CDR3 is TGTGCCAGCAGCGGACCGGGACAGAAAAATCAGCCCCAGCATTTT. Its translation: CASSGPGQKNQPQHF.

The genes are TRBV6-2 or TRBV6-3 and TRBJ1-3, with 7 bases matching TRBD1. The germline V gene has CDR1 MNHEY and CDR2 SVGEGT. The CDR3 consists of 15 residues. V gave up 4 bases and J gave up 2 bases; unmatched junction bases: 5. CDR3 residues: CASSSTGVPGNTIYF. CDR3 sequence (DNA): TGTGCCAGCAGTTCAACAGGGGTCCCTGGAAACACCATATATTTT.

The rearrangement uses TRBV9 and TRBJ1-5, with a tentative D call TRBD1 (5 bases). This CDR3 region has 14 residues. The germline CDR1 and CDR2 sequences are SGDLS and YYNGEE. With 4 bases removed from V and 7 bases from J, the gap between germline ends came to 15 bases. The CDR3 protein is CASSTGVVEQPQHF. DNA for the CDR3: TGTGCCAGCAGCACGGGGGTGGTAGAGCAGCCCCAGCATTTT.

This clone has only one observation. The genes are TRBV11-3 and TRBJ2-5; 7 bases fit TRBD1. The CDR3 is 14 amino acids. Trimming took 3 bases from V and 1 from J; bases not matched to a gene: 2. Looked up from germline, CDR1 is SGHNT and CDR2 is YENEEA. The CDR3 DNA sequence: TGTGCCAGCAGCTTGAACAGGGGCCAAGAGACCCAGTACTTC. Protein sequence: CASSLNRGQETQYF.

The chain is built from TRBV3-1 (or the pseudogene TRBV3-2) and TRBJ2-1; possible D gene TRBD2, 5 bases. V lost 2 bases, J lost 1 base, and 9 bases lay in between. This CDR3 is built from 15 residues. Germline loops: CDR1 LGHDT, CDR2 YNNKEL (reference sequence). CDR3 sequence (DNA): TGTGCCAGCAGCCAAAGGTCGGGATCCTACAATGAGCAGTTCTTC. It translates to CASSQRSGSYNEQFF.

V is TRBV24-1 and J is TRBJ2-2; D gene uncertain. This CDR3 contains 12 residues. The V gene lost 8 bases and the J gene lost 3 bases, with 6 bases spanning the gap. Germline V lookup: CDR1 KGHDR, CDR2 SFDVKD. Here the CDR3 DNA reads TGTGCCACCATAAGCTACACCGGGGAGCTGTTTTTT. Translating it yields CATISYTGELFF.